Below are 4 T cell receptor beta chains sequenced from a single sample in a study of cytomegalovirus exposure and HLA in healthy donors. In the PCR, 60 Vbeta and 13 Jbeta primers were used. The method was immunoSEQ multiplex PCR; TCRdb's version includes in-frame clones alone and lacks a portion of them. The sample lists 150,000 to 200,000 clones, 79% occurring once. Specimen: PBMCs. The receptors come from a woman between 40 and 50 years old in good health and CMV-seronegative.

Only a few counts were recorded for this clone. V is TRBV6-5 and J is TRBJ2-1; 12 bases align to TRBD1. Germline CDR1 reads MNHEY; CDR2 reads SVGAGI. The CDR3 runs to 15 residues. After removal of 8 bases from V and 6 bases from J, the junction contained 8 bases not matched to a gene. The DNA of the CDR3 is TGTGCCAGCTGCCGGGACAGGGGGCTTGGCAATGAGCAGTTCTTC. Its translation: CASCRDRGLGNEQFF.

The rearrangement links TRBV5-6 to TRBJ2-4, with unresolved D. Germline assignment: CDR1 SGHDT and CDR2 YYEEEE. Trimming stripped 0 bases from V and 8 bases from J, with 18 bases between. The CDR3 has 16 amino acids. The CDR3 nucleotides are TGTGCCAGCAGCTTGGGAGACTCCTCCTCCCTGGACATTCAGTACTTC. Translation gives CASSLGDSSSLDIQYF.

V usage is TRBV7-8 and J usage is TRBJ1-4; 9 bases agree with TRBD1. This CDR3 spans 15 amino acids. V lost 5 bases and J lost 8; bases outside the gene matches: 9. Germline V CDR1 and CDR2: SGHVS, FQNEAQ. The DNA of the CDR3 is TGTGCCAGCAGCCCGAGGGACAGGGTGCAGGAAAAACTGTTTTTT. As protein: CASSPRDRVQEKLFF.

This chain uses TRBV5-4 with TRBJ1-4; TRBD1 might be the D (5 bases). Deletions cut 1 base from V and 6 bases from J, with 10 bases between. The length of the CDR3 is 14 residues. Germline V gene sequence: CDR1 SGHNT, CDR2 YYREEE (reference sequence). The DNA for the CDR3 is TGTGCCAGCAGCTTGAATGTCAGGGATGAAAAACTGTTTTTT. Its translation: CASSLNVRDEKLFF.